The TCR beta chain described here comes from a study of blood T cell repertoires in COVID-19. On the study more broadly: Nucleic acid was either cDNA or gDNA, and it came from T cells, B-cell-depleted T cells, or PBMCs.

A single count supports this clone. This CDR3 contains 15 residues. Germline CDR1 reads SGDLS; CDR2 reads YYNGEE. Trimming cost V 1 base and J 1 base; bases outside gene matches: 1. As handled by the study authors: For nucleated cells, counts were estimated from reference gene primer amplification. Sequenced by immunoSEQ multiplex PCR; TCRdb stores in-frame clones only, minus some. Clonal size and the V and J genes are those of that table, whereas D and trimming came from the DNA. The top ten hold under 5% of the sample, which has around 250,000 clones, around 81% seen once. The V and J genes are TRBV9 and TRBJ2-3, with 9 nucleotides matching TRBD1. The receptor was isolated from a man aged 45-65 years with active or convalescent COVID-19. Sequences were obtained from peripheral blood. The CDR3 coding sequence is TGTGCCAGCAGCGTATGGGACAGGGGCACAGATACGCAGTATTTT. This codes for CASSVWDRGTDTQYF.